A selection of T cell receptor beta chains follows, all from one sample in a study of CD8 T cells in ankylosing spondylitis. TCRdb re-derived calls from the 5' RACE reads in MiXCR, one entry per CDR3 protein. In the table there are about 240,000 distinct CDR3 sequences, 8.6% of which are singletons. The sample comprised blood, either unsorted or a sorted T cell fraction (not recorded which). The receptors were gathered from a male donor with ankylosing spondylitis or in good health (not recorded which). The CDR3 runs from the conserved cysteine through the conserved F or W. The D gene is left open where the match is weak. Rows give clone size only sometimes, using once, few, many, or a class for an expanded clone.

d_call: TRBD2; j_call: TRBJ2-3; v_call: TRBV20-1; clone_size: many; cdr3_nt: TGCAGCCTAACCTGGGCTAGCGGAACAGATACGCAGTATTTT; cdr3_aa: CSLTWASGTDTQYF
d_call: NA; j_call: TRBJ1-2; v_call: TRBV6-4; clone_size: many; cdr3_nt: TGTGCCAGCAGCCCCTCCGGAACACTTGGCTATGGCTACACCTTC; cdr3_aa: CASSPSGTLGYGYTF
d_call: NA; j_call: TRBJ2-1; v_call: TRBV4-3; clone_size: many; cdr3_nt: TGCGCCAGCAGCCAAGATTTGATGGAGGAAGGAGGGCAGTCGTACAATGAGCAGTTCTTC; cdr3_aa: CASSQDLMEEGGQSYNEQFF
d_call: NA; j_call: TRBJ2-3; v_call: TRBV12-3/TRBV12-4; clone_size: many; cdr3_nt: TGTGCCAGCAGCCGTAGTGGCGCTCGCACAGATACGCAGTATTTT; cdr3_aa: CASSRSGARTDTQYF
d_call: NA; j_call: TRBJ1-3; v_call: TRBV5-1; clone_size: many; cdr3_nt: TGCGCCAGCAGCTTGACAGCGCCGAGCTCTGGAAACACCATATATTTT; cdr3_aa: CASSLTAPSSGNTIYF
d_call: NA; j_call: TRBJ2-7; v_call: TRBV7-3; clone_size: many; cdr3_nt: TGTGCCAGCATTTCAAGACAGGACGCCTACGAGCAGTACTTC; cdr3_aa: CASISRQDAYEQYF
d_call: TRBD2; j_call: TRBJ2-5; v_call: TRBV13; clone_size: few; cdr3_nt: TGTGCCAGCAGCCTCCAAGGACTAGCGGGAGAGACCCAGTACTTC; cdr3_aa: CASSLQGLAGETQYF
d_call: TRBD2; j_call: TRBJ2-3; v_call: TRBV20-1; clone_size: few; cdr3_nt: TGCGGGGGAGCGGGAGTGGCGACAGATACGCAGTATTTT; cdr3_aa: CGGAGVATDTQYF
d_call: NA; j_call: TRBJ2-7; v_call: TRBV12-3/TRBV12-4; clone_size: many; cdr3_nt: TGTGCCAGCAGCCTCGGGGGGACAGGTTACGAGCAGTACTTC; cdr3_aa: CASSLGGTGYEQYF
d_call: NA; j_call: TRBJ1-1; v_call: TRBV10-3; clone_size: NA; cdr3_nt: TGTGCCATCAGTGAGTCACCAGGGTCGGGAACTGAAGCTTTCTTT; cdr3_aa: CAISESPGSGTEAFF
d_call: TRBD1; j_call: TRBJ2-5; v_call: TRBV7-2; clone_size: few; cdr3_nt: TGTGCCAGCAGCCGGGACAGAGAGACCCAGTACTTC; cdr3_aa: CASSRDRETQYF
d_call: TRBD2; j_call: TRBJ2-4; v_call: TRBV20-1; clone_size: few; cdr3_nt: TGCAGTGCTCCCGGGCGGGGGGCGAGGGGGGAAAACATTCAGTACTTC; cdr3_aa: CSAPGRGARGENIQYF
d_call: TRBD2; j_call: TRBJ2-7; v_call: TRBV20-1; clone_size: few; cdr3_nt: TGCAGTGCTAGTGGTGACAGCGGGAGGTCCTACGAGCAGTACTTC; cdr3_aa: CSASGDSGRSYEQYF
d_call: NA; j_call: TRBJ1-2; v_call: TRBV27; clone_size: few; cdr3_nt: TGTGCCAGCAGTTTTTCTGGGGTTAGGTTGAATGGCTACACCTTC; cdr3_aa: CASSFSGVRLNGYTF
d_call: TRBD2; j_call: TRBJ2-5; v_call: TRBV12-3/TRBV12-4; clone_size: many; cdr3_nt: TGTGCCAGCAGCCCTACGGGGGGGTCGTACCAAGAGACCCAGTACTTC; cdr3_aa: CASSPTGGSYQETQYF
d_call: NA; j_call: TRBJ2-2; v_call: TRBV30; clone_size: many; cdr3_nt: TGTGCCTGGAGAAATCCCCCCGGGGAGCTGTTTTTT; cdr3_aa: CAWRNPPGELFF
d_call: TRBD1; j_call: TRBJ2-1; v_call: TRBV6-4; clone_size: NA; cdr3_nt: TGTGCCAGCAGTGACCCGGGACAGCCCGCGGAGCAGTTCTTC; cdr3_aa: CASSDPGQPAEQFF
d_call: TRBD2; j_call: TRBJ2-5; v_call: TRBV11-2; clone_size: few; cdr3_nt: TGTGCCAGCAGGTTGGGAGCGGGGGGGTTGGAGACCCAGTACTTC; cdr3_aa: CASRLGAGGLETQYF
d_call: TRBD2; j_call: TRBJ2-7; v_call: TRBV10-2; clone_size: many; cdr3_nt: TGCGCCAGCAGTGACCCCGGTAGCGGGAAGACCTACGAGCAGTACTTC; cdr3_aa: CASSDPGSGKTYEQYF
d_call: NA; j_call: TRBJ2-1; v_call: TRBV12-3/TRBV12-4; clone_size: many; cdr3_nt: TGTGCCAGCACAGAGTCCTACAATGAGCAGTTCTTC; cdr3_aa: CASTESYNEQFF
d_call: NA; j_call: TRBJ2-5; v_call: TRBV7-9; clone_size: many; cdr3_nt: TGTGCCAGCAGCTACCAACTCCAAGAGACCCAGTACTTC; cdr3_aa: CASSYQLQETQYF
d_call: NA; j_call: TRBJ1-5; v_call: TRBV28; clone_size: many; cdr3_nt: TGTGCCAGCAGTTTATCCGGCAATCAGCCCCAGCATTTT; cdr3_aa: CASSLSGNQPQHF
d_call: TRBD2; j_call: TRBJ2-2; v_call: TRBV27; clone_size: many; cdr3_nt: TGTGCCAGCAGTTTACTAGCGGGGCTTACCACCGGGGAGCTGTTTTTT; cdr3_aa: CASSLLAGLTTGELFF
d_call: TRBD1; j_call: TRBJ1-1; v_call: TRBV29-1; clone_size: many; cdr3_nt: TGCAGCGCCCTGGTCACAGGGGGGACTGAAGCTTTCTTT; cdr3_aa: CSALVTGGTEAFF
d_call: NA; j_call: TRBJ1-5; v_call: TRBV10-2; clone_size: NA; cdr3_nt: TGCGCCAGCAGTGAGTCAGGAAAGTTAGTCAGCCCCCTGCATTTT; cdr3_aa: CASSESGKLVSPLHF
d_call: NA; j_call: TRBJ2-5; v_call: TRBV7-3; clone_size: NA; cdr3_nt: TGTGCCAGCAGCTTAAAGGGGCTACAAGAGACCCAGTACTTC; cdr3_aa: CASSLKGLQETQYF
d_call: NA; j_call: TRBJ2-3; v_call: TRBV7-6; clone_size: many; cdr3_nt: TGTGCCAGCAGCTCCTTTGCAGGAGGGAGCACAGATACGCAGTATTTT; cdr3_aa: CASSSFAGGSTDTQYF
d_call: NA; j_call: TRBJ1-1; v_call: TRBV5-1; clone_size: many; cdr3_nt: TGCGCCAGCATCAATACAGAGAGGGGTACTGAAGCTTTCTTT; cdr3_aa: CASINTERGTEAFF
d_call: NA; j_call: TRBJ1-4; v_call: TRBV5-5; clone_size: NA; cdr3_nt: TGTGCCAGCACCCGGACCCCTAATGAAAAACTGTTTTTT; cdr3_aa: CASTRTPNEKLFF
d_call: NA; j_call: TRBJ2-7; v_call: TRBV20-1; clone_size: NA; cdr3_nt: TGCAGTGCGACGACGGTGGCCTACGAGCAGTACTTC; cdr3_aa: CSATTVAYEQYF
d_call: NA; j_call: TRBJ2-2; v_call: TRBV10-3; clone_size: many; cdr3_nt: TGTGCCATCAGTGAGGGACAACCATCTGCGAACACCGGGGAGCTGTTTTTT; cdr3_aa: CAISEGQPSANTGELFF
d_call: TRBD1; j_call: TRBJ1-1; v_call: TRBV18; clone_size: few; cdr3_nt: TGTGCCAGCTCGCCTGGACAGGGGGAAACGAACACTGAAGCTTTCTTT; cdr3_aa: CASSPGQGETNTEAFF
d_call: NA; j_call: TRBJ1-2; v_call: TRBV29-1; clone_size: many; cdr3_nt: TGCAGCGTTGTGGACACAAAGCCAGGGGGCTACACCTTC; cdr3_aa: CSVVDTKPGGYTF
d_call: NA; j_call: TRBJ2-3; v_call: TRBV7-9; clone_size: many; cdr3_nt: TGTGCCGCGAGCAGTAGGGTGGGAGATACGCAGTATTTT; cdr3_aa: CAASSRVGDTQYF
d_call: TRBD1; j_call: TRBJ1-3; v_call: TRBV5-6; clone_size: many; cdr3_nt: TGTGCCAGCAGCTTATTGGAGGGGGCCTACTCTGGAAACACCATATATTTT; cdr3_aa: CASSLLEGAYSGNTIYF
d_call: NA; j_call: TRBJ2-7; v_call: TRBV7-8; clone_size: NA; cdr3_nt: TGTGCCAGCAGCCCGGGACCCCTCTCCTACGAGCAGTACTTC; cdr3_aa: CASSPGPLSYEQYF
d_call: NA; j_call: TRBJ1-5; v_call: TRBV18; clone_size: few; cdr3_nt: TGTGCCAGCTCACCGGCGGATAGCAATCAGCCCCAGCATTTT; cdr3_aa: CASSPADSNQPQHF
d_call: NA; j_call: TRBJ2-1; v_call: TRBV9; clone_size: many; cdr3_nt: TGTGCCAGCAGCGTCGTTCCGTTGGGGGATGAGCAGTTCTTC; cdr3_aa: CASSVVPLGDEQFF
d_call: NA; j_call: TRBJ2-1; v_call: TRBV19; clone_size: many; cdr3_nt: TGTGCCAGTAGTATCTCTAAGGGGGGGGACGAGCAGTTCTTC; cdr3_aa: CASSISKGGDEQFF
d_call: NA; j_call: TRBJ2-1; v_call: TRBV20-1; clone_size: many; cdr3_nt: TGCAGTGCTAGAGATTTCCGGGATACCTACAATGAGCAGTTCTTC; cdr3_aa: CSARDFRDTYNEQFF